This TCR beta chain was recovered during a study of T cells in Graves' hyperthyroidism and ophthalmopathy. Points from the study as a whole: Ophthalmopathy was model-predicted a median about 6.7 months pre-onset.

No progression to ophthalmopathy during 18 months of follow-up defined stable disease. Subjects aged 18 to 65 presented with newly diagnosed hyperthyroidism of less than 2 months' duration. Diagnosing involved the use of clinical symptoms, serum thyroxine and TRAb, thyroid ultrasound and orbital computed tomography. Researchers took RNA transcripts and amplified the TCR beta CDR3 regions from them. The HTBI primer set drove a first-round RT-PCR of the TCR CDR3. A single record per CDR3 protein comes from TCRdb applying MiXCR to the multiplex PCR reads. Counted here are 500,000 to 550,000 distinct CDR3 sequences, about a fifth occurring once; the ten biggest clones make up around 27%. With respect to this clonotype: Its antigen is still unknown.

CDR1 MGHRA and CDR2 YSYEKL come from the germline V gene. Trimming took off 6 bases at V and 3 bases at J, with 21 bases between the two ends. This CDR3 is 17 amino acids long. The sample comprised blood. The sequence was collected from a man between 18 and 35 years old with Graves' hyperthyroidism. The V gene is TRBV4-1, the J gene TRBJ1-5, with D maybe TRBD1 (5 bases). CDR3 bases: TGCGCCAGCAGGCTGAGACCCCTCCGGGACTCCAATCAGCCCCAGCATTTT. Translated: CASRLRPLRDSNQPQHF.